This T cell receptor (beta chain) derives from a study of vaccination effects on CD4 cells after COVID-19. Study background: Each participant received a vaccine that was either BNT162b2 or mRNA-1273, given as two doses. Both of the two convalescent patients gave a sample, one 16 days and one a week before vaccination.

Sequencing followed a ViraFEST assay step that expanded antigen-specific CD4+ T cells with viral peptide pools. Following a 10-day culture, CD4+ T cells were purified. This person's SARS-CoV-2 infection, confirmed by PCR, occurred between March and December 2020. Assay: immunoSEQ multiplex PCR; the TCRdb copy retains only in-frame clones and omits some. The sample lists 20,000 to 25,000 clones; around 75% were seen once. Germline V CDR1 and CDR2: SGHTA, FQGNSA. The CDR3 spans 13 residues. V dropped 2 bases and J dropped 5 bases, with 9 bases sitting between them. Study-wide results and caveats: Missing from the study were early post-infection timepoints, and its convalescent patients were few. Infection-derived and vaccine-derived clones contracted markedly late after vaccination.

By share, this clone counts as large. Its cognate antigen is unknown. The sequence was collected from a human donor who had a prior SARS-CoV-2 infection. The rearrangement joins TRBV7-2 to TRBJ2-5; D is undetermined. The starting material was CD4+ T cells from PBMCs cultured with a peptide pool, obtained before COVID-19 vaccination. The CDR3 sequence: CASSLSLGETQYF. CDR3 DNA: TGTGCCAGCAGCTTATCCCTGGGGGAGACCCAGTACTTC.